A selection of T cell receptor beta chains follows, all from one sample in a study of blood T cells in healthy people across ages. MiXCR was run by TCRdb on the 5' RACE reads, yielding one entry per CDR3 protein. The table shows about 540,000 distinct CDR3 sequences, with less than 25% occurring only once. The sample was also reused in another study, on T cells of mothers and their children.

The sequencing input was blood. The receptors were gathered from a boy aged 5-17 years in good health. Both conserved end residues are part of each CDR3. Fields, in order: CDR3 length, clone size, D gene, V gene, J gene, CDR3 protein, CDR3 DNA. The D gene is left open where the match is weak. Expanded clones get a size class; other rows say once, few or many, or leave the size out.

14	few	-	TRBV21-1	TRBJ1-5	CASSKDRENQPQHF	TGTGCCAGCAGCAAGGACAGGGAGAATCAGCCCCAGCATTTT
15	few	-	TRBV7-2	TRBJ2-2	CASSLDRTRTGELFF	TGTGCCAGCAGCTTAGATCGGACACGAACCGGGGAGCTGTTTTTT
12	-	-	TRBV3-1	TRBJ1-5	CASSQRGQPQHF	TGTGCCAGCAGCCAAAGGGGACAGCCCCAGCATTTT
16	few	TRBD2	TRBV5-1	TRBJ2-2	CASSSRLAGGIGELFF	TGCGCCAGCAGCTCAAGACTAGCGGGAGGTATCGGGGAGCTGTTTTTT
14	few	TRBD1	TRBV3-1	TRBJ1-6	CASSQGQDSSPLHF	TGTGCCAGCAGCCAGGGACAGGACTCTTCACCCCTCCACTTT
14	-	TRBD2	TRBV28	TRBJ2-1	CASRGRGAYNEQFF	TGTGCCAGCAGAGGTCGGGGGGCCTACAATGAGCAGTTCTTC
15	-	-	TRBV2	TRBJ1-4	CASSFSGTTNEKLFF	TGTGCCAGCAGTTTTTCCGGGACAACTAATGAAAAACTGTTTTTT
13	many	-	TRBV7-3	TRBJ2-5	CASSTTGQETQYF	TGTGCCAGCAGCACGACTGGGCAAGAGACCCAGTACTTC
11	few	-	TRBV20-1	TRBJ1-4	CSVWHREKLFF	TGCAGTGTGTGGCACCGAGAAAAACTGTTTTTT
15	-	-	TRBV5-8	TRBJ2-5	CASSNGSTMGETQYF	TGTGCCAGCAGCAACGGGAGCACCATGGGGGAGACCCAGTACTTC
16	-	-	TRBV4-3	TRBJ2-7	CASSQDFRSYAHEQYF	TGCGCCAGCAGCCAAGATTTCCGTAGCTACGCGCACGAGCAGTACTTC
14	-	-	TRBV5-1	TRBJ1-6	CASSLSKGNSPLHF	TGCGCCAGCAGCTTGTCGAAAGGAAATTCACCCCTCCACTTT